The 12 T cell receptor beta chains given below trace back to one sample, sequenced in a study of cytomegalovirus exposure and HLA in healthy donors. Primers for the PCR totalled 60 Vbeta and 13 Jbeta. The data were produced by immunoSEQ multiplex PCR, yet TCRdb's version contains in-frame clones alone and is incomplete. The sample lists around 190,000 clones, 9.5% occurring once. Sequencing was performed on PBMCs. Receptor source: a woman in her twenties or thirties in good health and CMV-seropositive.

The chain couples TRBV18 to TRBJ1-4, with D unresolved. V gave up 2 bases and J gave up 4 bases, with 8 bases separating them. The germline CDR1 and CDR2 sequences are KGHSH and LQKENI. This CDR3 has 14 amino acids. The CDR3 DNA follows: TGTGCCAGCTCACCAAGTGAACTTAATGAAAAACTGTTTTTT. Protein: CASSPSELNEKLFF.

The gene calls are TRBV4-2 and TRBJ2-7; 8 bases match TRBD2. This CDR3 spans 16 amino acids. In germline, CDR1 is LGHNA, CDR2 YNFKEQ. The V and J ends lost 1 base and 4 bases, in that order; junction bases with no gene match: 9. The CDR3 reads CASSQGVKASGYEQYF. The CDR3 region has the DNA TGTGCCAGCAGCCAAGGGGTAAAGGCTAGCGGGTACGAGCAGTACTTC.

This clone has a handful of counts. V gene TRBV29-1 combines with J gene TRBJ2-3; 10 nucleotides align to TRBD2. V was clipped by 2 bases and J by 3 bases; unmatched bases: 8. Germline CDR1 is SQVTM and CDR2 is ANQGSEA. This CDR3 has 16 amino acids. CDR3 in DNA: TGCAGCGTTGAAAGCGGGAGGGCCCTTAGGACAGATACGCAGTATTTT. Translating it yields CSVESGRALRTDTQYF.

This rearrangement joins TRBV7-6 to TRBJ2-7; 9 bases are a match to TRBD1. Trimming took 6 bases from V and 6 from J; bases not matched to a gene: 9. The CDR3 runs 14 residues. Germline lookup yields CDR1 SGHVS and CDR2 FNYEAQ. The DNA of the CDR3 is TGTGCCAGCAGACGCTTCGACAGGGGGGGCGAGCAGTACTTC. Translation: CASRRFDRGGEQYF.

This clone was seen more than once but under ten times. This chain's CDR3 is CATSLGTRAYNEQFF. The CDR3, as DNA: TGTGCCACCAGCCTCGGGACTAGGGCGTACAATGAGCAGTTCTTC. The chain recombines TRBV15 with TRBJ2-1; TRBD2 matches 8 bases. V lost 5 bases, J lost 4 bases, and 7 bases stayed unmatched. CDR1 and CDR2 (germline): LNHNV, YYDKDF (reference sequence). The CDR3 loop spans 15 amino acids.

The chain links TRBV9 to TRBJ2-2; D gene ambiguous. Germline V CDR1 and CDR2: SGDLS, YYNGEE. The CDR3 length is 13 residues. V lost 2 bases and J lost 4, with 6 bases in between. The CDR3 region is CASSVRSTGELFF. The DNA of the CDR3 is TGTGCCAGCAGCGTCCGGTCCACCGGGGAGCTGTTTTTT.

This clone was counted only a few times. The rearrangement joins TRBV7-9 to TRBJ1-1, with TRBD1 as a possible D gene (5 bases). V was shortened by 1 base and J by 4 bases, with 13 bases between the two germline ends. Germline V lookup: CDR1 SEHNR, CDR2 FQNEAQ (reference sequence). CDR3 length equals 15 residues. This chain's CDR3 is CASSLGGGRTTEAFF. The CDR3 coding sequence is TGTGCCAGCAGCTTAGGGGGGGGACGTACCACTGAAGCTTTCTTT.

This clone occurred a few times. This chain uses TRBV30 with TRBJ1-2; TRBD1 matches 11 bases. This CDR3 has 17 residues. Germline V gene sequence: CDR1 GTSNPN, CDR2 SVGIG (reference sequence). Germline trimming cut 1 base from V and 3 bases from J; bases unmatched to any gene: 10. The CDR3 here is CAWSARTGGHSYYGYTF. CDR3 bases: TGTGCCTGGAGTGCCAGGACAGGGGGCCACTCTTACTATGGCTACACCTTC. Drawing the rest from reference TRBV30 and TRBJ1-2, the complete variable domain is SQTIHQWPATLVQPVGSPLSLECTVEGTSNPNLYWYRQAAGRGLQLLFYSVGIGQISSEVPQNLSASRPQDRQFILSSKKLLLSDSGFYLCAWSARTGGHSYYGYTFGSGTRLTVV.

This clone was counted a few times. This chain links TRBV6-4 with TRBJ1-1; 7 bases map to TRBD1. CDR1 MRHNA and CDR2 SNTAGT come from the germline V gene. J was trimmed by 2 bases and V by 6 bases; bases with no gene match: 9. The CDR3 extends over 15 amino acids. CDR3 residues: CASSHPGQRNTEAFF. CDR3 DNA: TGTGCCAGCAGCCATCCGGGACAGCGAAACACTGAAGCTTTCTTT.

J is TRBJ2-3 and V is TRBV5-1, with TRBD2 matching over 11 bases. CDR3 size: 15 residues. The germline CDR1 and CDR2 sequences are SGHRS and YFSETQ. The junction had 7 bases not matched to a gene; V was cut back by 6 bases and J by 4 bases. CDR3 amino acids: CASTTSGSSPDTQYF. The CDR3 coding sequence is TGCGCCAGCACAACTAGCGGGAGCTCCCCAGATACGCAGTATTTT.

There are a few counts of this clone. The junction shows a germline mismatch at one end, possibly a read error. The chain links TRBV27 to TRBJ1-2, with TRBD1 matching over 9 bases. This CDR3 region has 17 residues. Germline lookup yields CDR1 MNHEY and CDR2 SMNVEV (reference sequence). CDR3 region: CASSLPLRQGGFYVYTF. DNA of the CDR3: TGTGCCAGCAGTTTACCGCTCCGACAGGGGGGATTCTATGTCTACACCTTC.

This sequence joins TRBV9 and TRBJ1-1, with TRBD1 matching 9 bases. V dropped 4 bases and J dropped 1; count of bases not matched to a gene: 8. This CDR3 is built from 16 residues. Per the germline V gene, CDR1 is SGDLS and CDR2 is YYNGEE. The CDR3, as DNA: TGTGCCAGCAGCCCGAGACAGGGGGGGACGAACACTGAAGCTTTCTTT. Protein sequence: CASSPRQGGTNTEAFF.